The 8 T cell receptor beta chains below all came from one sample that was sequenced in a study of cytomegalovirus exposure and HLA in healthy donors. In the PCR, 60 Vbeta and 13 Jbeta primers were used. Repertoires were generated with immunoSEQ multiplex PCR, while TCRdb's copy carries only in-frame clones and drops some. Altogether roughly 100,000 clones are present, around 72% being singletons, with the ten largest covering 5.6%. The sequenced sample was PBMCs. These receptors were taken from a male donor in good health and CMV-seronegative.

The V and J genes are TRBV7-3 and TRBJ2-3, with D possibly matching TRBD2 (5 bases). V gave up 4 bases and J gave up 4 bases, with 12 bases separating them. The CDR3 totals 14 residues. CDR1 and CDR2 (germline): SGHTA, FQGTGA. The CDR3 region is CASSSDFGADTQYF. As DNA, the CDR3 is TGTGCCAGCAGCTCGGACTTTGGGGCAGATACGCAGTATTTT. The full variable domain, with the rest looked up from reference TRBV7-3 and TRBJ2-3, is GAGVSQTPSNKVTEKGKYVELRCDPISGHTALYWYRQSLGQGPEFLIYFQGTGAADDSGLPNDRFFAVRPEGSVSTLKIQRTERGDSAVYLCASSSDFGADTQYFGPGTRLTVL.

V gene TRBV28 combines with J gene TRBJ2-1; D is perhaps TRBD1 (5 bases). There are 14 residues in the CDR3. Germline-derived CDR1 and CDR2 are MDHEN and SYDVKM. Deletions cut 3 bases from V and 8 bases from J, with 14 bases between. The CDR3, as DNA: TGTGCCAGCAGTTTGGGGTTTAGGGGCGATGAGCAGTTCTTC. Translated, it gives CASSLGFRGDEQFF.

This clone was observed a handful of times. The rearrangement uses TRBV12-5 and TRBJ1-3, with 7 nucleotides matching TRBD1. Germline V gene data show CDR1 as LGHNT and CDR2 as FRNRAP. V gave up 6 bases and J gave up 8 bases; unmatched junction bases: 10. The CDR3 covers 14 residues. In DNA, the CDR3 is TGTGCTAGTGGACCAGGGGGTTTGGGACACACCATATATTTT. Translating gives CASGPGGLGHTIYF.

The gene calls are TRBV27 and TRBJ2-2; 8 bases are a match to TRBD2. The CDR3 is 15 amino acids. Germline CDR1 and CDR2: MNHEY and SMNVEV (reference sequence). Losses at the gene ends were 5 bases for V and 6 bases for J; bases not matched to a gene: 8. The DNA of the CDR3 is TGTGCCAGCAGTCTCACGGGGGGGTACGCCGGGGAGCTGTTTTTT. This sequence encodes CASSLTGGYAGELFF.

The CDR3 DNA follows: TGTGCCAGCAGTGAATATGGGGCGGGAGATGGGGAGCAGTTCTTC. It is translated as CASSEYGAGDGEQFF. The rearrangement links TRBV25-1 to TRBJ2-1; 7 nucleotides agree with TRBD2. V lost 0 bases to trimming and J lost 10 bases; unmatched junction nucleotides: 9. Germline-derived CDR1 and CDR2 are MGHDK and SYGVNS. The CDR3 extends over 15 amino acids.

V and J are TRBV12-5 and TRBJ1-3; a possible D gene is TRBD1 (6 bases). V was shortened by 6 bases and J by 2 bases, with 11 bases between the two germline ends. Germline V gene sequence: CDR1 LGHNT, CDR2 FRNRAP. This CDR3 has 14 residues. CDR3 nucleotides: TGTGCTAGTGGCCCACAGGGACCTGGAAACACCATATATTTT. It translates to CASGPQGPGNTIYF. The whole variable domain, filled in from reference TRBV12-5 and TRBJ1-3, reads DARVTQTPRHKVTEMGQEVTMRCQPILGHNTVFWYRQTMMQGLELLAYFRNRAPLDDSGMPKDRFSAEMPDATLATLKIQPSEPRDSAVYFCASGPQGPGNTIYFGEGSWLTVV.

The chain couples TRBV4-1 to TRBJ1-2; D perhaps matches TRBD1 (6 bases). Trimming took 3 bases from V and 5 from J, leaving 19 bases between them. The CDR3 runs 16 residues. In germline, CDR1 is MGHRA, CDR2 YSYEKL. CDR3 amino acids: CASSQIGGQEEYGYTF. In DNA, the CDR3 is TGCGCCAGCAGCCAGATCGGGGGGCAGGAGGAGTATGGCTACACCTTC.

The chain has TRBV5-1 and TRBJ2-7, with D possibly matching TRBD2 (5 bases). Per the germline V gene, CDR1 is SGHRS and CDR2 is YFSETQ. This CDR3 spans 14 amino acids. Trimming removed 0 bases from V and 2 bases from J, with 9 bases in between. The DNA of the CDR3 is TGCGCCAGCAGCTTGGACACCGGGACCTACGAGCAGTACTTC. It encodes CASSLDTGTYEQYF.